Each of the 28 T cell receptor beta chains below was sequenced from the same sample in a study of response to subunit inactivated influenza vaccine. TCRdb itself ran the RT-PCR reads through MiXCR, one entry per CDR3 protein. The sample lists 700,000 to 900,000 distinct CDR3 sequences; 21% were seen once. The sequencing here drew on PBMCs from blood, taken 5 to 6 days after vaccination. The receptors were gathered from a man in his forties or fifties who received an inactivated influenza vaccine.

This clonotype showed up just a few times. This chain connects TRBV27 to TRBJ2-2; D gene unclear. Germline CDR1 and CDR2: MNHEY and SMNVEV (reference sequence). Trimming pared 6 bases from V and 3 bases from J, leaving 8 bases between. The CDR3 runs to 13 residues. CDR3 loop: CASSPRHTGELFF. Here the CDR3 DNA reads TGTGCCAGCAGCCCCCGTCACACCGGGGAGCTGTTTTTT.

This clonotype was found a few times. The V call is TRBV4-2, the J call TRBJ2-3, with 10 bases fitting TRBD2. The CDR3 is 16 residues long. Germline V gives CDR1 LGHNA, CDR2 YNFKEQ. V was clipped by 4 bases and J by 4 bases; unmatched bases: 8. The CDR3 loop reads CASSRRASGSADTQYF. The CDR3 coding sequence is TGTGCCAGCAGCCGGAGGGCTAGCGGGAGCGCAGATACGCAGTATTTT.

The genes are TRBV5-1 and TRBJ2-1, with D perhaps being TRBD1 or TRBD2 (5 bases each). The V end was cut by 4 bases, the J end by 15 bases, with 23 bases between. Germline V lookup: CDR1 SGHRS, CDR2 YFSETQ. This CDR3 has 14 amino acids. The CDR3 bases are TGCGCCAGCAGCCAGCTCGGGACCACTGCCTGGCTGTTCTTC. It is translated as CASSQLGTTAWLFF.

The V and J genes are TRBV2 and TRBJ2-2, with D perhaps given as TRBD1 or TRBD2 (5 bases each). The CDR3 length is 15 residues. Germline CDR1 is SNHLY and CDR2 is FYNNEI. The V gene lost 6 bases and the J gene lost 3 bases, with 14 bases spanning the gap. The CDR3 here is CASRGTGTYTGELFF. CDR3 bases: TGTGCCAGCAGGGGTACCGGGACCTACACCGGGGAGCTGTTTTTT.

This clonotype was seen only a few times. The CDR3 is CVNTVRDRPTDTQYF. The CDR3, as DNA: TGTGTTAACACCGTTCGGGACAGGCCCACAGATACGCAGTATTTT. This chain links TRBV5-4 with TRBJ2-3; 8 bases are shared with TRBD1. The CDR3 has 15 residues. Germline CDR1 SGHNT, CDR2 YYREEE (reference sequence).

Only a few counts were recorded for this clonotype. This rearrangement joins TRBV7-9 to TRBJ1-2; 8 bases line up with TRBD1. Trimming removed 5 bases from V and 8 bases from J; junction bases left unmatched: 7. From germline, CDR1 is SEHNR and CDR2 FQNEAQ (reference sequence). The CDR3 consists of 13 residues. The CDR3 sequence: CASSMGQVGGYTF. CDR3 bases: TGTGCCAGCAGCATGGGACAGGTCGGCGGCTACACCTTC.

The chain employs TRBV24-1 and TRBJ2-2; the match to TRBD1 covers 9 bases. Germline lookup yields CDR1 KGHDR and CDR2 SFDVKD. J was trimmed by 9 bases and V by 10 bases; bases with no gene match: 5. The CDR3 contains 12 residues. The CDR3 protein is CATSQGARELFF. CDR3 DNA: TGTGCCACGTCACAGGGGGCGAGGGAGCTGTTTTTT.

The table lists this clonotype with many counts. V and J are TRBV28 and TRBJ1-2, with D maybe TRBD1 (5 bases). Trimming removed 6 bases at V and 4 bases at J, with 15 bases between. Germline V gene lookup returns CDR1 MDHEN and CDR2 SYDVKM. This CDR3 region has 14 residues. CDR3 protein: CASSPTGPVYGYTF. The CDR3 nucleotides are TGTGCCAGCAGCCCTACAGGACCTGTCTATGGCTACACCTTC.

This clonotype was detected only a few times. This sequence joins TRBV5-6 and TRBJ2-7, with TRBD1 matching over 10 bases. This CDR3 is 16 amino acids long. V was pared by 3 bases and J by 2 bases, with 8 bases of the junction left unmatched. The germline V gene encodes CDR1 SGHDT and CDR2 YYEEEE. CDR3: CASSSITGTGAYEQYF. The CDR3, as DNA: TGTGCCAGCAGCTCAATTACCGGGACAGGGGCCTACGAGCAGTACTTC.

This clonotype was counted a single time. The chain uses TRBV20-1 and TRBJ2-7, with no clear D. The CDR3 is made up of 13 amino acids. Germline CDR1 DFQATT, CDR2 SNEGSKA (reference sequence). V was pared by 4 bases and J by 1 base, with 11 bases between. CDR3 sequence (DNA): TGCAGTGCTATAACGGACCGATCCTACGAGCAGTACTTC. It is translated as CSAITDRSYEQYF.

This clonotype was found many times. This rearrangement joins TRBV12-3 or TRBV12-4 to TRBJ2-1; D uncertain. V lost 6 bases to trimming and J lost 4 bases, with 16 bases between them. The CDR3 is 15 residues long. The CDR3 is CASRMRSAYYNEQFF. The CDR3 DNA reads TGTGCCAGCAGAATGAGGTCCGCGTATTACAATGAGCAGTTCTTC.

This clonotype has just a few counts. The chain recombines TRBV6-6 with TRBJ1-3, with no clear D. Trimming cost V 2 bases and J 5 bases, with 1 base left between them. The CDR3 contains 11 residues. Germline V gene data show CDR1 as MNHNY and CDR2 as SVGAGI (reference sequence). The CDR3 nucleotides read TGTGCCAGCAGTTACAGAAACACCATATATTTT. Protein sequence: CASSYRNTIYF.

This clonotype was counted a few times. The conserved phenylalanine or tryptophan is not found at the CDR3 terminus, so this likely reflects a read error. The limits of the CDR3 on the DNA are not certain, so only TCRdb's listed CDR3 is given. This chain links TRBV29-1 with TRBJ2-7. In germline, CDR1 is SQVTM, CDR2 ANQGSEA. Termini included, the CDR3 measures 12 amino acids. CDR3 region: CSVEDGELGKQI.

The chain recombines TRBV3-1 with TRBJ2-2, with a tentative D call TRBD1 (6 bases). The CDR3 is 14 amino acids. The germline V gene encodes CDR1 LGHDT and CDR2 YNNKEL (reference sequence). Deletions cut 6 bases from V and 4 bases from J, with 12 bases between. This chain's CDR3 is CASSTQGSTGELFF. CDR3 DNA sequence: TGTGCCAGCAGTACTCAGGGGAGCACCGGGGAGCTGTTTTTT. Drawing the rest from reference TRBV3-1 and TRBJ2-2, the complete variable domain is DTAVSQTPKYLVTQMGNDKSIKCEQNLGHDTMYWYKQDSKKFLKIMFSYNNKELIINETVPNRFSPKSPDKAHLNLHINSLELGDSAVYFCASSTQGSTGELFFGEGSRLTVL.

This chain connects TRBV7-8 to TRBJ2-7, with 7 bases matching TRBD2. This CDR3 has 15 residues. J was trimmed by 6 bases and V by 5 bases; bases with no gene match: 13. Germline V lookup: CDR1 SGHVS, CDR2 FQNEAQ. CDR3 in amino acids: CASSPRGGLLSEQYF. The CDR3 region has the DNA TGTGCCAGCAGCCCTAGGGGAGGGCTTTTGTCCGAGCAGTACTTC.

This chain connects TRBV21-1 to TRBJ1-3; the table calls TRBD1, which could not be checked here. TRBV21-1 is noted as a pseudogene. This CDR3 has 21 residues. CDR3 in DNA: TGTGCCAGCAGCAAAGGTTCCTCCGGGACAGGGTGCCCTTCCTCTGGAAACACCATATATTTT. Translating gives CASSKGSSGTGCPSSGNTIYF.

This clonotype has just a few counts. The chain carries TRBV18 and TRBJ1-3; no clear D gene. The length of the CDR3 is 13 residues. Germline V gene lookup returns CDR1 KGHSH and CDR2 LQKENI. Trimming took 6 bases from V and 3 from J, leaving 9 bases between them. The CDR3 nucleotides read TGTGCCAGCTCGTCGTCGTATGGAAACACCATATATTTT. Its protein is CASSSSYGNTIYF.

This clonotype was counted between two and nine times. The J gene is TRBJ2-1, the V gene TRBV12-3 or TRBV12-4; TRBD1 agrees at 8 bases. Trimming at V came to 6 bases and at J to 7 bases, leaving 5 bases not matched to a gene. The CDR3 has 13 residues. The CDR3 DNA sequence: TGTGCCAGCAGCCGACAGGGGAAAAATGAGCAGTTCTTC. Translation gives CASSRQGKNEQFF.

This chain links TRBV30 with TRBJ1-4, with D tentatively TRBD1 (6 bases). CDR3 length equals 14 residues. Germline V gene data show CDR1 as GTSNPN and CDR2 as SVGIG (reference sequence). V lost 8 bases and J 1 base, leaving 14 bases between the germline ends. The CDR3: CAGSTGLTNEKLFF. The CDR3 nucleotides are TGTGCCGGAAGCACAGGGTTAACTAATGAAAAACTGTTTTTT.

The gene calls are TRBV11-1 and TRBJ2-7; the match to TRBD1 covers 8 bases. J gave up 1 base and V 5 bases, and 16 bases lay outside the gene matches. The germline V gene encodes CDR1 SGHAT and CDR2 FQDESV (reference sequence). This CDR3 is built from 18 residues. The CDR3 reads CASSPPLRQGLGSYEQYF. The CDR3 DNA reads TGTGCCAGCAGCCCCCCGTTGAGACAGGGGTTGGGATCCTACGAGCAGTACTTC.

The genes are TRBV11-2 and TRBJ2-2, with TRBD2 matching 13 bases. CDR1 is SGHAT, CDR2 FQNNGV, per germline. The CDR3 is made up of 14 amino acids. J was trimmed by 7 bases and V by 6 bases; bases with no gene match: 2. CDR3 region: CASRGLAGFGELFF. CDR3 in DNA: TGTGCCAGCAGGGGACTAGCGGGGTTCGGGGAGCTGTTTTTT.

This clonotype was seen a handful of times. The chain is built from TRBV5-1 and TRBJ1-2, with D unresolved. The CDR3 extends over 14 amino acids. The V and J ends lost 0 bases and 2 bases respectively, with 8 bases between them. Germline lookup yields CDR1 SGHRS and CDR2 YFSETQ. The CDR3 loop reads CASSLDGQNYGYTF. CDR3 sequence (DNA): TGCGCCAGCAGCTTGGATGGGCAGAACTATGGCTACACCTTC.

This clonotype was seen at least ten times. The gene calls are TRBV20-1 and TRBJ1-5; tentatively, D is TRBD1 (5 bases). Germline V gene lookup returns CDR1 DFQATT and CDR2 SNEGSKA (reference sequence). The V and J ends lost 1 base and 3 bases respectively, with 13 bases between them. The CDR3 runs 15 residues. The CDR3 DNA follows: TGCAGTGCTAGAGCCCCAGACAGATCCAATCAGCCCCAGCATTTT. The encoded protein is CSARAPDRSNQPQHF.

This sequence joins TRBV7-7 and TRBJ2-2; no definite D call. This CDR3 is built from 15 residues. Trimming pared 1 base from V and 2 bases from J, leaving 8 bases between. From germline, CDR1 is SSHAT and CDR2 FNYEAQ (reference sequence). The CDR3 region has the DNA TGTGCCAGCAGCTTAGAAAGCCCTAACACCGGGGAGCTGTTTTTT. Encoded protein: CASSLESPNTGELFF.

The CDR3 DNA sequence: TGCAGCGCTCAGGACGGGGGAACTGGAAACACCATATATTTT. Protein: CSAQDGGTGNTIYF. The chain couples TRBV29-1 to TRBJ1-3; D is perhaps TRBD1 (5 bases). Germline V gene data show CDR1 as SQVTM and CDR2 as ANQGSEA. V lost 7 bases to trimming and J lost 2 bases, with 15 bases between them. The CDR3 runs to 14 residues.

The table lists this clonotype with a few counts. The chain is built from TRBV2 and TRBJ2-1; no clear D gene. CDR1 is SNHLY, CDR2 FYNNEI, per germline. The V gene lost 2 bases and the J gene lost 7 bases, with 9 bases spanning the gap. The length of the CDR3 is 13 residues. CDR3 sequence (DNA): TGTGCCAGCAGTGAATATGTAGGGAATGAGCAGTTCTTC. It encodes CASSEYVGNEQFF.

The chain carries TRBV3-1 and TRBJ2-1, with a possible D match to TRBD2 (7 bases). V dropped 4 bases and J dropped 2 bases, with 15 bases sitting between them. This CDR3 spans 16 amino acids. The V gene's germline CDR1 is LGHDT and CDR2 YNNKEL (reference sequence). The CDR3 nucleotides are TGTGCCAGCAGCCCTTCAGGAGGGGGGGCCTACAATGAGCAGTTCTTC. Residues: CASSPSGGGAYNEQFF.

This clonotype was detected only a few times. This chain links TRBV3-1 with TRBJ2-7, with a possible D match to TRBD1 (5 bases). V was pared by 4 bases and J by 0 bases, with 16 bases between. This CDR3 is 16 amino acids long. From germline, CDR1 is LGHDT and CDR2 YNNKEL (reference sequence). CDR3 sequence (DNA): TGTGCCAGCAGCCGTTGGCAGGACATCCGCTCCTACGAGCAGTACTTC. Amino acids: CASSRWQDIRSYEQYF.